These 7 T cell receptor beta chains came from one sample sequenced in a study of CD8 T cells in ankylosing spondylitis. Study results and caveats: Seemingly distinctive of ankylosing spondylitis blood was a TCR beta motif formed by eight highly homologous variants.

TCRdb called the 5' RACE reads again in MiXCR, with one record for every CDR3 protein. The data contain about 400,000 distinct CDR3 sequences, 20% to 25% of them seen just once; the ten biggest clones take up 15% to 20%. The antigens of these receptors remain unknown. The specimen sequenced was blood, either unsorted or a sorted T cell fraction (not recorded which). These receptors were obtained from a male donor with ankylosing spondylitis.

The chain is built from TRBV18 and TRBJ2-2; unclear D gene. The ends were cut back, 3 bases at V and 1 base at J, with 9 bases in the middle. The CDR3 runs to 15 residues. Germline V lookup: CDR1 KGHSH, CDR2 LQKENI. As DNA, the CDR3 is TGTGCCAGCTCACCCTCCTCGAAGAACACCGGGGAGCTGTTTTTT. It translates to CASSPSSKNTGELFF.

V is TRBV7-6 and J is TRBJ1-1; D unresolved. Trimming stripped 5 bases from V and 3 bases from J, with 19 bases between. Germline values: CDR1 SGHVS, CDR2 FNYEAQ. The CDR3 has 16 residues. As DNA, the CDR3 is TGTGCCAGCAGCCCTGACAAGAGATTAAGGGACACTGAAGCTTTCTTT. This translates into CASSPDKRLRDTEAFF.

This clonotype was seen at least ten times. The chain couples TRBV7-8 to TRBJ2-1; 10 bases match TRBD2. CDR3 length equals 16 residues. Germline-derived CDR1 and CDR2 are SGHVS and FQNEAQ. Trimming at V came to 3 bases and at J to 7 bases, leaving 9 bases not matched to a gene. CDR3 sequence: CASSFRSSGSRNEQFF. For the CDR3, the DNA is TGTGCCAGCAGCTTCCGATCTAGCGGGAGTAGAAATGAGCAGTTCTTC.

The chain combines TRBV20-1 with TRBJ2-1; possible D gene TRBD2, 6 bases. The germline V gene has CDR1 DFQATT and CDR2 SNEGSKA (reference sequence). V was cut by 3 bases and J by 2 bases, with 17 bases left in between. CDR3 length: 16 amino acids. The CDR3 nucleotides read TGCAGTGCTAGCCCTCCGGGCGGGGCCACCTACAATGAGCAGTTCTTC. Amino acid sequence: CSASPPGGATYNEQFF.

This clonotype was seen only a few times. The J gene is TRBJ1-5, the V gene TRBV18, with 9 positions matching TRBD1. Germline V lookup: CDR1 KGHSH, CDR2 LQKENI. After removal of 3 bases from V and 7 bases from J, the junction contained 1 base not matched to a gene. The CDR3 runs 13 residues. The CDR3 region has the DNA TGTGCCAGCTCACCGGGACAGGGCCAGCCCCAGCATTTT. It specifies CASSPGQGQPQHF.

A few counts support this clonotype. The V call is TRBV5-1, the J call TRBJ1-4; 10 nucleotides match TRBD1. The CDR3 loop spans 15 amino acids. With 3 bases clipped from V and 5 bases from J, the junction kept 4 bases outside the gene matches. CDR1 SGHRS and CDR2 YFSETQ come from the germline V gene. The CDR3 region has the DNA TGCGCCAGCAGCTCGGGACAGGGGCGGAATGAAAAACTGTTTTTT. Amino acid sequence: CASSSGQGRNEKLFF.

This clonotype showed up just a few times. V is TRBV9 and J is TRBJ2-3; D call uncertain. CDR3 length equals 12 residues. CDR1 and CDR2 (germline): SGDLS, YYNGEE. Trimming shortened V by 4 bases and J by 6 bases, and 9 bases separated the two germline ends. The CDR3, as DNA: TGTGCCAGCAGCCAAAGGTGGGATACGCAGTATTTT. It yields the protein CASSQRWDTQYF.